The 25 T cell receptor beta chains below were found in one sample sequenced in a study of vaccination effects on CD4 cells after COVID-19. The culture ran for 9 to 11 days, and then CD4+ T cells were isolated. Assay used: immunoSEQ multiplex PCR; TCRdb lists only in-frame clones, some missing. The repertoire holds fewer than 75,000 clones, with 77% as singletons. No antigen has been identified for these receptors. The source material was CD4+ T cells from PBMCs cultured without peptide, sampled before COVID-19 vaccination. These receptors all come from a human donor who received a COVID-19 vaccine.

This clone was observed a few times. This chain uses TRBV7-9 with TRBJ2-1; the D gene is possibly TRBD2 (7 bases). Germline V lookup: CDR1 SEHNR, CDR2 FQNEAQ (reference sequence). This CDR3 is 15 amino acids long. The V gene lost 3 bases and the J gene lost 5 bases, with 14 bases spanning the gap. This CDR3 reads CASSFRGTTHNEQFF. As DNA, the CDR3 is TGTGCCAGCAGCTTTAGGGGGACTACCCACAATGAGCAGTTCTTC.

The chain carries TRBV5-4 and TRBJ2-5; D is possibly TRBD1 or TRBD2 (6 bases each). V was shortened by 2 bases and J by 5 bases, with 13 bases between the two germline ends. CDR3 size: 14 residues. CDR1 is SGHNT, CDR2 YYREEE, per germline (reference sequence). The CDR3 nucleotides are TGTGCCAGCAGCTTAGGGGGGCGAGGGGAGACCCAGTACTTC. Its translation is CASSLGGRGETQYF.

The chain has TRBV5-4 and TRBJ1-4; D perhaps matches TRBD1 (5 bases). V lost 3 bases, J lost 8 bases, and 8 bases lay in between. CDR3 length: 12 residues. From germline, CDR1 is SGHNT and CDR2 YYREEE (reference sequence). The CDR3 is CASSWDGEKLFF. The CDR3 DNA sequence: TGTGCCAGCAGCTGGGACGGGGAAAAACTGTTTTTT.

The chain recombines TRBV5-1 with TRBJ2-1, with D tentatively TRBD1 (6 bases). Germline CDR1 reads SGHRS; CDR2 reads YFSETQ. The CDR3 covers 15 residues. The ends were cut back, 0 bases at V and 5 bases at J, with 12 bases in the middle. Here the CDR3 reads CASSLGTGNDNEQFF. The CDR3, as DNA: TGCGCCAGCAGCTTGGGAACAGGGAACGACAATGAGCAGTTCTTC.

The chain has TRBV5-1 and TRBJ2-3; possible D gene TRBD1, 6 bases. V lost 6 bases, J lost 2 bases, and 13 bases lay in between. Germline V gene sequence: CDR1 SGHRS, CDR2 YFSETQ. The CDR3 contains 14 residues. Written as DNA, the CDR3 is TGCGCCAGCACCCGGGACATCAACACAGATACGCAGTATTTT. Protein product: CASTRDINTDTQYF. The full variable domain, completed using reference TRBV5-1 and TRBJ2-3, is KAGVTQTPRYLIKTRGQQVTLSCSPISGHRSVSWYQQTPGQGLQFLFEYFSETQRNKGNFPGRFSGRQFSNSRSEMNVSTLELGDSALYLCASTRDINTDTQYFGPGTRLTVL.

The gene calls are TRBV12-3 or TRBV12-4 and TRBJ1-1; unclear D gene. The CDR3 runs 11 residues. V dropped 5 bases and J dropped 4 bases, with 5 bases sitting between them. The CDR3 nucleotides are TGTGCCAGCAGTAGGGTCACTGAAGCTTTCTTT. Translating it yields CASSRVTEAFF.

V usage is TRBV21-1 and J usage is TRBJ1-6; the table assigns TRBD1, which was not confirmed against the DNA. TRBV21-1 is termed a pseudogene. CDR3 length equals 15 residues. CDR3 in DNA: TGTGCCAGCAGCAAAGAGGCAGGGGGGCATTCACCCCTCCACTTT. Its translation: CASSKEAGGHSPLHF.

The chain couples TRBV6-5 to TRBJ1-1, with TRBD1 as a possible D gene (6 bases). This CDR3 has 12 amino acids. Germline lookup yields CDR1 MNHEY and CDR2 SVGAGI. V lost 11 bases to trimming and J lost 8 bases, with 18 bases between them. The CDR3 sequence is CAVQAPGQEAFF. For the CDR3, the DNA is TGTGCCGTTCAGGCACCGGGACAAGAAGCTTTCTTT.

The chain employs TRBV6-5 and TRBJ1-6, with 7 bases that match TRBD1. The CDR3 is 14 residues long. Germline-derived CDR1 and CDR2 are MNHEY and SVGAGI. Unmatched junction bases numbered 3, after V lost 6 bases and J lost 4 bases. The CDR3 loop reads CASRTGQYNSPLHF. CDR3 nucleotide sequence: TGTGCCAGCAGAACGGGACAGTATAATTCACCCCTCCACTTT.

In its sample, this clone was seen once. The chain is built from TRBV2 and TRBJ1-5, with a tentative D call TRBD1 (5 bases). The CDR3 covers 14 residues. Germline V lookup: CDR1 SNHLY, CDR2 FYNNEI. V lost 7 bases to trimming and J lost 8 bases, with 18 bases between them. CDR3 amino acids: CASTRRGFWEPQHF. The DNA for the CDR3 is TGTGCCAGCACCAGACGGGGGTTTTGGGAGCCCCAGCATTTT.

V usage is TRBV9 and J usage is TRBJ1-1; perhaps TRBD1 as D (6 bases). Trimming stripped 5 bases from V and 0 bases from J, with 8 bases between. The germline V gene encodes CDR1 SGDLS and CDR2 YYNGEE. The CDR3 consists of 13 residues. The CDR3 loop reads CASSRTVNTEAFF. The CDR3 nucleotides read TGTGCCAGCAGTAGGACAGTGAACACTGAAGCTTTCTTT. Based on the CDR3 plus reference TRBV9 and TRBJ1-1, the full variable domain is DSGVTQTPKHLITATGQRVTLRCSPRSGDLSVYWYQQSLDQGLQFLIQYYNGEERAKGNILERFSAQQFPDLHSELNLSSLELGDSALYFCASSRTVNTEAFFGQGTRLTVV.

The rearrangement links TRBV9 to TRBJ2-1; D gene unclear. CDR1 and CDR2 (germline): SGDLS, YYNGEE. This CDR3 has 14 residues. V was trimmed by 5 bases and J by 1 base, leaving 10 bases between them. CDR3 DNA: TGTGCCAGCAGTCCAGGCGAGTCCTACAATGAGCAGTTCTTC. Its translation: CASSPGESYNEQFF.

V is TRBV20-1 and J is TRBJ1-1, with D perhaps TRBD1 (5 bases). The V and J ends lost 4 bases and 7 bases respectively, with 16 bases between them. Germline V gives CDR1 DFQATT, CDR2 SNEGSKA (reference sequence). The CDR3 is 13 amino acids. The CDR3 spells CSAIETVESEAFF. In DNA form, the CDR3 reads TGCAGTGCTATTGAGACAGTCGAGAGTGAAGCTTTCTTT.

This sequence joins TRBV5-1 and TRBJ2-2; 7 bases are shared with TRBD1. Germline values: CDR1 SGHRS, CDR2 YFSETQ. The CDR3 is 17 residues long. The ends lost 1 base at V and 5 bases at J; junction bases unmatched: 11. The CDR3 DNA sequence: TGCGCCAGCAGCTTGAATTCGCAGGGGGTGAATACCGGGGAGCTGTTTTTT. Translation gives CASSLNSQGVNTGELFF.

CDR3 nucleotides: TGTGCCAGTAGTATAGGGGGACAGTACAATGAGCAGTTCTTC. Amino acids: CASSIGGQYNEQFF. The chain employs TRBV19 and TRBJ2-1; 7 nucleotides line up with TRBD1. The CDR3 consists of 14 residues. Germline assignment: CDR1 LNHDA and CDR2 SQIVND (reference sequence). J lost 4 bases, V lost 1 base, and 1 base had no gene match.

The chain employs TRBV14 and TRBJ2-7, with a weak D call TRBD1 (6 bases). V was trimmed by 2 bases and J by 2 bases, leaving 13 bases between them. The CDR3 covers 15 residues. CDR1 and CDR2 (germline): SGHDN, FVKESK. CDR3 region: CASSQLGALTYEQYV. DNA for the CDR3: TGTGCCAGCAGCCAACTGGGGGCGTTAACCTACGAGCAGTACGTC.

The chain uses TRBV10-2 and TRBJ1-1; D unresolved. Between the trimmed V and J ends, which lost 5 bases and 0 bases, there was a span of 10 bases. Germline loops: CDR1 WSHSY, CDR2 SAAADI. The CDR3 loop spans 14 amino acids. DNA for the CDR3: TGCGCCAGCAGTAGGCAGGCCATGAACACTGAAGCTTTCTTT. This gives the protein CASSRQAMNTEAFF.

This sequence joins TRBV18 and TRBJ2-1, with D unclear. In germline, CDR1 is KGHSH, CDR2 LQKENI. The V end lost 5 bases, the J end lost 0 bases, and 11 bases lay between the germline ends. The CDR3 is 15 residues long. CDR3 amino acids: CASSSSLVSYNEQFF. The DNA of the CDR3 is TGTGCCAGCTCATCAAGCCTAGTCTCCTACAATGAGCAGTTCTTC.

This chain connects TRBV7-8 to TRBJ2-1, with 7 nucleotides matching TRBD1. Trimming took 6 bases from V and 4 from J; bases not matched to a gene: 6. Germline CDR1 reads SGHVS; CDR2 reads FQNEAQ. There are 14 residues in the CDR3. The CDR3 loop reads CASSWDSGYNEQFF. In DNA, the CDR3 is TGTGCCAGCAGTTGGGACAGTGGTTACAATGAGCAGTTCTTC.

This chain connects TRBV29-1 to TRBJ1-2; D remains ambiguous. Deletions cut 4 bases from V and 10 bases from J, with 10 bases between. CDR3 length: 10 amino acids. Germline V lookup: CDR1 SQVTM, CDR2 ANQGSEA. CDR3 loop: CSVGDLDYTF. CDR3 bases: TGCAGCGTTGGAGACCTGGACTACACCTTC. The full variable domain, rest sourced from reference TRBV29-1 and TRBJ1-2, is SAVISQKPSRDICQRGTSLTIQCQVDSQVTMMFWYRQQPGQSLTLIATANQGSEATYESGFVIDKFPISRPNLTFSTLTVSNMSPEDSSIYLCSVGDLDYTFGSGTRLTVV.

CDR3 in amino acids: CASSRGGGQPDTQYF. Here the CDR3 DNA reads TGTGCCAGCAGCCGGGGGGGCGGCCAGCCAGATACGCAGTATTTT. The chain carries TRBV7-3 and TRBJ2-3, with 8 bases aligning to TRBD2. The CDR3 totals 15 residues. J was trimmed by 4 bases and V by 5 bases; bases with no gene match: 8. In germline, CDR1 is SGHTA, CDR2 FQGTGA.

DNA for the CDR3: TGCGCCAGCAGCTTGGGACTTTCAGAGACCCAGTACTTC. This sequence encodes CASSLGLSETQYF. V is TRBV5-1 and J is TRBJ2-5, with D unresolved. This CDR3 is built from 13 residues. Germline V CDR1 and CDR2: SGHRS, YFSETQ. V dropped 0 bases and J dropped 4 bases, with 7 bases sitting between them.

The chain employs TRBV18 and TRBJ2-1; 7 nucleotides agree with TRBD2. Germline V lookup: CDR1 KGHSH, CDR2 LQKENI. The CDR3 loop spans 12 amino acids. Losses at the gene ends were 3 bases for V and 7 bases for J; bases not matched to a gene: 0. The DNA of the CDR3 is TGTGCCAGCTCACCGGGAGGGAATGAGCAGTTCTTC. It encodes CASSPGGNEQFF.

The chain has TRBV25-1 and TRBJ2-1; 9 bases agree with TRBD1. This CDR3 contains 17 residues. The J segment lost 3 bases and the V segment lost 3 bases, leaving 9 bases of the junction unmatched. Germline CDR1 is MGHDK and CDR2 is SYGVNS. The CDR3, as DNA: TGTGCCAGCAGTGATTCTCCGGGGACAGGGTACTACAATGAGCAGTTCTTC. As protein: CASSDSPGTGYYNEQFF.

V and J are TRBV5-1 and TRBJ1-4; D might be TRBD1 (5 bases). The V and J ends lost 3 bases and 3 bases respectively, with 9 bases between them. The CDR3 is 14 amino acids. Germline CDR1 reads SGHRS; CDR2 reads YFSETQ. CDR3 coding DNA: TGCGCCAGCAGCTCGACAGATCCTAATGAAAAACTGTTTTTT. Translating it yields CASSSTDPNEKLFF.